This TCR beta chain derives from a study of radiation and T cells in renal cell carcinoma. Study-level findings and limits: Dominant CDR3 motifs occupied more repertoire in irradiated than control tumors. Compared with controls, irradiated tumors showed greater TCR clonality. Only small tumor regions of about 1.1 g were sampled.

As for treatment: treatment-naive control, cytoreductive nephrectomy. The patient's renal cell carcinoma had clear cell pathology. Comment on this clone: Antigen: not known.

Germline CDR1 is SEHNR and CDR2 is FQNEAQ (reference sequence). Trimming shortened V by 1 base and J by 3 bases, and 11 bases separated the two germline ends. There are 15 residues in the CDR3. Profiled with immunoSEQ multiplex PCR; TCRdb holds only in-frame clones, not every one. This repertoire shows about 10,000 clones, around 56% found once; its top ten account for around 10%. The source of this sequence is a man between 40 and 49 years old with renal cell carcinoma. This chain connects TRBV7-9 to TRBJ2-3; tentative D call: TRBD2 (6 bases). The specimen comprised tumor tissue, sampled from a patient whose treatment was nephrectomy without radiotherapy. The CDR3: CASSLGEVETDTQYF. The CDR3 bases are TGTGCCAGCAGCTTAGGGGAGGTAGAAACAGATACGCAGTATTTT.